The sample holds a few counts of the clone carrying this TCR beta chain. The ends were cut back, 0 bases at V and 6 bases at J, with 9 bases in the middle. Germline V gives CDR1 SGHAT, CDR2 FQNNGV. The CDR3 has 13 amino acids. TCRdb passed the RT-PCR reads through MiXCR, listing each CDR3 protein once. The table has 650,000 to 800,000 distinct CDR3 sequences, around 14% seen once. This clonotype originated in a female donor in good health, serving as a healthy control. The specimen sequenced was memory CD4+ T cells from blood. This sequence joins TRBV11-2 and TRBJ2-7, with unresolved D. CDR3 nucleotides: TGTGCCAGCAGCTTAGAAATGGCCTCCGAGCAGTACTTC. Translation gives CASSLEMASEQYF.